One sample yielded the 26 T cell receptor beta chains listed below, sequenced in a study of cytotoxic CD8 clonotypes in ibrutinib-treated CLL. Using immunoSEQ multiplex PCR, the repertoire was profiled, and TCRdb retains in-frame clones only, with some absent. Among 300,000 to 350,000 clones, 80% were seen once, and the ten largest hold roughly 6.3%. Sequenced material: PBMCs, taken before ibrutinib treatment. All receptors come from a human donor with chronic lymphocytic leukemia.

This chain uses TRBV4-2 with TRBJ1-1, with a tentative D call TRBD1 (6 bases). Trimming pared 6 bases from V and 4 bases from J, leaving 15 bases between. The V gene's germline CDR1 is LGHNA and CDR2 YNFKEQ. CDR3 length equals 14 residues. CDR3 DNA: TGTGCCAGCAGATTAGGGGGAAGTAGCACTGAAGCTTTCTTT. Protein sequence: CASRLGGSSTEAFF.

This clone was seen once. The CDR3 here is CAWSVGGSGTDTQYF. The DNA of the CDR3 is TGTGCCTGGAGTGTTGGCGGGAGTGGCACAGATACGCAGTATTTT. The chain employs TRBV30 and TRBJ2-3, with TRBD2 identical over 7 bases. After removal of 0 bases from V and 1 base from J, the junction contained 4 bases not matched to a gene. The CDR3 is made up of 15 amino acids. CDR1 is GTSNPN and CDR2 is SVGIG in the germline V gene (reference sequence).

The chain has TRBV2 and TRBJ2-2; no clear D. The germline gives CDR1 SNHLY, CDR2 FYNNEI. V was trimmed by 7 bases and J by 5 bases, leaving 5 bases between them. This CDR3 comprises 11 residues. CDR3 nucleotides: TGTGCCAGCATGAGAACCGGGGAGCTGTTTTTT. Amino acid sequence: CASMRTGELFF.

The chain couples TRBV25-1 to TRBJ2-7; D unresolved. CDR3 size: 11 residues. The V end lost 5 bases, the J end lost 3 bases, and 5 bases lay between the germline ends. Germline values: CDR1 MGHDK, CDR2 SYGVNS. CDR3 sequence reads: CASSISYEQYF. The CDR3 region has the DNA TGTGCCAGCAGTATAAGCTACGAGCAGTACTTC.

The J gene is TRBJ1-4, the V gene TRBV4-3; D remains unclear. The CDR3 covers 14 residues. V lost 1 base, J lost 3 bases, and 6 bases lay in between. Germline lookup yields CDR1 LGHNA and CDR2 YSLEER. CDR3 nucleotide sequence: TGCGCCAGCAGCCAAGTTGGAGCTAATGAAAAACTGTTTTTT. Translating gives CASSQVGANEKLFF.

The J gene is TRBJ1-1, the V gene TRBV2; a weak D match, TRBD1 (5 bases). Trimming removed 8 bases at V and 4 bases at J, with 14 bases between. Germline lookup yields CDR1 SNHLY and CDR2 FYNNEI. This CDR3 is built from 13 residues. CDR3 amino acids: CASFQGGVTEAFF. The CDR3 coding sequence is TGTGCCAGCTTTCAGGGTGGGGTCACTGAAGCTTTCTTT.

This chain links TRBV7-3 with TRBJ2-2; D is undetermined. The CDR3 consists of 12 residues. Trimming took off 5 bases at V and 5 bases at J, with 6 bases between the two ends. Per germline, CDR1 SGHTA and CDR2 FQGTGA. The DNA for the CDR3 is TGTGCCAGCAGCCCCACTACCGGGGAGCTGTTTTTT. This codes for CASSPTTGELFF.

Regarding this clone: At the DNA level, this CDR3 is encoded by other sequences in the same sample as well. The V gene is TRBV9, the J gene TRBJ2-7, with 7 bases that match TRBD2. V lost 2 bases to trimming and J lost 4 bases; unmatched junction nucleotides: 6. CDR3 length equals 14 residues. The germline gives CDR1 SGDLS, CDR2 YYNGEE. This CDR3 is CASSVGGSRYEQYF. In nucleotides, the CDR3 is TGTGCCAGCAGCGTGGGCGGGAGTCGGTACGAGCAGTACTTC.

The V gene is TRBV30, the J gene TRBJ1-1, with a weak D call TRBD1 (5 bases). Germline V CDR1 and CDR2: GTSNPN, SVGIG (reference sequence). The ends were cut back, 8 bases at V and 1 base at J, with 8 bases in the middle. The CDR3 is 11 residues long. The CDR3 loop is CAERGNTEAFF. The CDR3 bases are TGTGCCGAGAGGGGGAACACTGAAGCTTTCTTT.

The chain uses TRBV7-9 and TRBJ1-5; D uncertain. This CDR3 has 14 residues. The V end was cut by 3 bases, the J end by 4 bases, with 10 bases between. Germline CDR1 SEHNR, CDR2 FQNEAQ (reference sequence). In DNA, the CDR3 is TGTGCCAGCAGCTTCAGTAACGGTAATCAGCCCCAGCATTTT. This encodes CASSFSNGNQPQHF. Full variable domain (outside the CDR3, taken from reference TRBV7-9 and TRBJ1-5): DTGVSQNPRHKITKRGQNVTFRCDPISEHNRLYWYRQTLGQGPEFLTYFQNEAQLEKSRLLSDRFSAERPKGSFSTLEIQRTEQGDSAMYLCASSFSNGNQPQHFGDGTRLSIL.

The V and J genes are TRBV5-4 and TRBJ1-1; D ambiguous. The CDR3 sequence is 14 residues long. CDR1 is SGHNT, CDR2 YYREEE, per germline (reference sequence). Between the trimmed V and J ends, which lost 0 bases and 1 base, there was a span of 7 bases. The CDR3 DNA follows: TGTGCCAGCAGCTTGGTACGGGAGAACACTGAAGCTTTCTTT. Translated: CASSLVRENTEAFF.

This clone has ten or more counts. In the same sample, other DNA sequences code for this CDR3. The chain combines TRBV5-4 with TRBJ2-7, with unresolved D. Germline CDR1 is SGHNT and CDR2 is YYREEE (reference sequence). V was cut by 4 bases and J by 2 bases, with 13 bases left in between. CDR3 size: 14 residues. The CDR3 nucleotides read TGTGCCAGCAGCCAAGAGTACGGTCCCTACGAGCAGTACTTC. Amino acids: CASSQEYGPYEQYF.

The chain employs TRBV30 and TRBJ2-2, with D unresolved. V was trimmed by 0 bases and J by 6 bases, leaving 8 bases between them. There are 13 residues in the CDR3. The germline CDR1 and CDR2 sequences are GTSNPN and SVGIG (reference sequence). Written as DNA, the CDR3 is TGTGCCTGGAGTGTAACGGGCTCCGGGGAGCTGTTTTTT. Translated, it gives CAWSVTGSGELFF.

The chain has TRBV5-4 and TRBJ2-7, with 10 bases that match TRBD2. The CDR3 runs to 16 residues. Germline trimming cut 1 base from V and 2 bases from J; bases unmatched to any gene: 6. Germline V gives CDR1 SGHNT, CDR2 YYREEE (reference sequence). CDR3 coding DNA: TGTGCCAGCAGCTTGACGCCTAGCGGGAGCCCCTACGAGCAGTACTTC. Translating gives CASSLTPSGSPYEQYF.

This chain joins TRBV7-9 and TRBJ1-4; 10 bases fit TRBD1. Looked up from germline, CDR1 is SEHNR and CDR2 is FQNEAQ (reference sequence). The CDR3 is 17 amino acids. The trim removed 5 bases at V and 1 base at J, leaving 7 bases unmatched. CDR3 DNA: TGTGCCAGCAGCCTATGGACAGGGGGAAGAACTAATGAAAAACTGTTTTTT. Its protein product is CASSLWTGGRTNEKLFF. The full variable domain, in which reference TRBV7-9 and TRBJ1-4 provide the parts outside the CDR3, is DTGVSQNPRHKITKRGQNVTFRCDPISEHNRLYWYRQTLGQGPEFLTYFQNEAQLEKSRLLSDRFSAERPKGSFSTLEIQRTEQGDSAMYLCASSLWTGGRTNEKLFFGSGTQLSVL.

This chain uses TRBV11-3 with TRBJ2-3; TRBD1 aligns across 11 bases. The length of the CDR3 is 14 residues. The germline V gene encodes CDR1 SGHNT and CDR2 YENEEA. Unmatched junction bases numbered 3, after V lost 6 bases and J lost 4 bases. CDR3 loop: CASSPGQGADTQYF. The CDR3, as DNA: TGTGCCAGCAGTCCGGGACAGGGGGCAGATACGCAGTATTTT. The full variable domain, with the rest looked up from reference TRBV11-3 and TRBJ2-3, is EAGVVQSPRYKIIEKKQPVAFWCNPISGHNTLYWYLQNLGQGPELLIRYENEEAVDDSQLPKDRFSAERLKGVDSTLKIQPAELGDSAVYLCASSPGQGADTQYFGPGTRLTVL.

This chain uses TRBV11-2 with TRBJ2-5, with TRBD2 identical over 9 bases. Germline loops: CDR1 SGHAT, CDR2 FQNNGV. The CDR3 is 15 residues long. J was trimmed by 7 bases and V by 3 bases; bases with no gene match: 9. The CDR3 DNA follows: TGTGCCAGCAGCTTCACCGGGACTAGCATCGGGACCCAGTACTTC. This translates into CASSFTGTSIGTQYF.

The chain couples TRBV6-6 to TRBJ1-2; D remains unclear. Germline CDR1 is MNHNY and CDR2 is SVGAGI (reference sequence). This CDR3 comprises 13 residues. Trimming cost V 6 bases and J 7 bases, with 15 bases left between them. The CDR3 is CASRLRDAGGYTF. The CDR3 region has the DNA TGTGCCAGCAGACTTAGGGATGCGGGTGGCTACACCTTC.

The J gene is TRBJ1-1, the V gene TRBV4-3; no definite D call. The CDR3 extends over 15 amino acids. Germline V gene data show CDR1 as LGHNA and CDR2 as YSLEER. V was cut by 1 base and J by 1 base, with 10 bases left in between. CDR3 coding DNA: TGCGCCAGCAGCCAAGGGCGTTTGGGGAACACTGAAGCTTTCTTT. The encoded protein is CASSQGRLGNTEAFF.

CDR3 bases: TGCGCCAGCAGTTCGATTGGGTCCGGGACTCAGGTAGTTGCCGGGGAGCTGTTTTTT. Its translation: CASSSIGSGTQVVAGELFF. The chain recombines TRBV10-2 with TRBJ2-2, with TRBD2 as a possible D gene (6 bases). V lost 5 bases, J lost 6 bases, and 28 bases lay in between. The V gene's germline CDR1 is WSHSY and CDR2 SAAADI. This CDR3 spans 19 amino acids.

About this clone itself: The junction departs from the called germline gene at one end, perhaps through a read error. The V and J genes are TRBV7-7 and TRBJ2-7, with D unresolved. The V gene's germline CDR1 is SSHAT and CDR2 FNYEAQ (reference sequence). This CDR3 region has 14 residues. The CDR3 sequence: CASSLGQTSGEQYF. For the CDR3, the DNA is TGTGCTAGCAGCTTAGGGCAGACCTCTGGCGAGCAGTACTTC.

The rearrangement joins TRBV12-5 to TRBJ1-5; D gene uncertain. This CDR3 contains 14 residues. CDR1 LGHNT and CDR2 FRNRAP come from the germline V gene. Trimming removed 3 bases at V and 6 bases at J, with 12 bases between. For the CDR3, the DNA is TGTGCTAGTGGTTTTGGTAGCCGGACTCAGCCCCAGCATTTT. Its translation is CASGFGSRTQPQHF.

The V call is TRBV4-1, the J call TRBJ2-5; TRBD2 agrees at 9 bases. Germline CDR1 is MGHRA and CDR2 is YSYEKL. Trimming removed 4 bases from V and 5 bases from J; junction bases left unmatched: 5. The CDR3 is made up of 14 amino acids. The CDR3 DNA follows: TGCGCCAGCAGCCCTGGGACTAGCAGCGAGACCCAGTACTTC. Its translation: CASSPGTSSETQYF.

This chain connects TRBV19 to TRBJ2-6, with a weak D call TRBD1 (5 bases). The CDR3 runs 14 residues. Trimming cost V 9 bases and J 1 base, with 10 bases left between them. The germline V gene encodes CDR1 LNHDA and CDR2 SQIVND (reference sequence). DNA of the CDR3: TGTGCCAGCACAGGAATTTCTGGGGCCAACGTCCTGACTTTC. It is translated as CASTGISGANVLTF.

V is TRBV4-1 and J is TRBJ1-4; a possible D gene is TRBD1 (5 bases). Germline CDR1 and CDR2: MGHRA and YSYEKL. Deletions cut 3 bases from V and 4 bases from J, with 12 bases between. This CDR3 spans 15 amino acids. The CDR3 reads CASSHITGLNEKLFF. The CDR3 DNA reads as TGCGCCAGCAGCCATATTACAGGTCTTAATGAAAAACTGTTTTTT.

The rearrangement joins TRBV30 to TRBJ1-5; D is uncertain. Trimming pared 0 bases from V and 2 bases from J, leaving 11 bases between. The germline V gene has CDR1 GTSNPN and CDR2 SVGIG (reference sequence). The CDR3 totals 15 residues. The CDR3 spells CAWSVMGSGNQPQHF. In DNA, the CDR3 is TGTGCCTGGAGTGTAATGGGGAGCGGCAATCAGCCCCAGCATTTT.